This T cell receptor (beta chain) was profiled in a study of identical twins. Overall study findings and caveats: Modelling approaches yielded underestimates of out-of-frame TCR alpha sharing between monozygotic twins. Invariant populations such as MAIT and iNKT cells could partly muddle zero-insertion analyses.

CDR1 and CDR2 from the germline V gene are SEHNR and FQNEAQ (reference sequence). V was clipped by 5 bases and J by 6 bases, with 15 bases between them. The CDR3 runs 14 residues. Each cDNA held unique molecular identifiers, and template switching gave it a universal primer site. MiXCR was run by TCRdb on the 5' RACE reads, yielding one entry per CDR3 protein. In the table there are about 920,000 distinct CDR3 sequences, roughly an eighth of which are singletons. Worth noting for this clonotype: Its cognate antigen is unknown.

These data are also associated with another study on yellow fever vaccine responses in identical twins.

The sample taken for sequencing was PBMCs. This clonotype originated in a woman aged 18-29 years in good health. V and J are TRBV7-9 and TRBJ2-3; D is possibly TRBD1 (7 bases). The CDR3 loop reads CASSPETGTDTQYF. DNA of the CDR3: TGTGCCAGCAGCCCTGAGACAGGGACTGATACGCAGTATTTT. Full variable domain (remainder filled in from reference TRBV7-9 and TRBJ2-3): DTGVSQNPRHKITKRGQNVTFRCDPISEHNRLYWYRQTLGQGPEFLTYFQNEAQLEKSRLLSDRFSAERPKGSFSTLEIQRTEQGDSAMYLCASSPETGTDTQYFGPGTRLTVL.